The 4 T cell receptor beta chains listed next were all sequenced from one sample in a study of blood T cell repertoires in COVID-19. Repertoires were generated with immunoSEQ multiplex PCR, while TCRdb's copy carries only in-frame clones and drops some. The repertoire holds 150,000 or so clones, with 80% to 85% as singletons. The sequenced sample was peripheral blood. The receptors originated from a woman in her sixties with acute or convalescent COVID-19.

The chain recombines TRBV7-9 with TRBJ1-4; TRBD1 matches at 7 bases. The germline CDR1 and CDR2 sequences are SEHNR and FQNEAQ (reference sequence). Trimming removed 5 bases from V and 8 bases from J; junction bases left unmatched: 8. The CDR3 has 14 residues. The CDR3: CASSRGQRGEKLFF. CDR3 nucleotides: TGTGCCAGCAGCAGGGGACAGAGAGGAGAAAAACTGTTTTTT.

The chain joins TRBV2 to TRBJ1-5, with D perhaps matching TRBD1 (6 bases). The germline V gene encodes CDR1 SNHLY and CDR2 FYNNEI. This CDR3 has 15 amino acids. The V end was cut by 5 bases, the J end by 4 bases, with 15 bases between. CDR3 sequence reads: CASSLQTGRNQPQHF. DNA for the CDR3: TGTGCCAGCAGTCTGCAAACAGGGCGAAATCAGCCCCAGCATTTT.

This chain connects TRBV7-2 to TRBJ2-1, with 9 positions matching TRBD2. The V and J ends lost 7 bases and 5 bases, in that order; junction bases with no gene match: 9. This CDR3 is 15 amino acids long. CDR1 and CDR2 from the germline V gene are SGHTA and FQGNSA. The CDR3 bases are TGTGCCAGCACTTTTTCCGGGACTAGCCACAATGAGCAGTTCTTC. This gives the protein CASTFSGTSHNEQFF.

CDR3 loop: CASSPGGQGARNTIYF. CDR3 in DNA: TGTGCCAGCAGCCCAGGCGGGCAGGGGGCGAGGAACACCATATATTTT. V gene TRBV7-2 combines with J gene TRBJ1-3; 8 nucleotides align to TRBD1. The V segment lost 5 bases and the J segment 7 bases; nucleotides outside the gene matches: 13. The CDR3 length is 16 residues. Germline CDR1 reads SGHTA; CDR2 reads FQGNSA.